This T cell receptor beta chain was identified in a study of T cell responses to AZD1222 COVID-19 vaccine. About the research overall: Second-dose recipients at about 4 or about 12 weeks were treated as one pooled group. General study points: Of spike-specific TCRs, nearly half reportedly target regions left unmutated in variants. Only six or seven AZD1222 recipients tested seropositive at baseline.

The CDR3 runs to 11 residues. Trimming left V 4 bases short and J 1 base short, with 2 bases between. With respect to this clone: Its antigen is still unknown. Other DNA sequences within the sample encode an identical CDR3.

The protocol was immunoSEQ multiplex PCR, while the TCRdb copy is restricted to in-frame clones and leaves out a portion. Of 150,000 to 200,000 clones listed, more than 85% are singletons. The chain carries TRBV12-3 or TRBV12-4 and TRBJ2-7, with D hard to call. The source was peripheral blood, collected on day 0 of AZD1222 vaccination. This TCR derives from an adult in good health. CDR3 sequence: CASSSSYEQYF. CDR3 sequence (DNA): TGTGCCAGCAGTTCTTCCTACGAGCAGTACTTC.